This entry is about one T cell receptor beta chain. Original data processing: Estimates of nucleated cell counts were drawn from the amplification of reference gene primers. Sequenced by immunoSEQ multiplex PCR; TCRdb stores in-frame clones only, minus some. The D gene and trimming were derived from the DNA, and the V and J assignments and clone size from that table. This sample has about 170,000 clones, with about 83% found just once. The sample is drawn from a study of blood T cell repertoires in COVID-19. About the study: Researchers got acute and convalescent COVID-19 samples from the United States, Italy and Spain. Sources were T cells, B-cell-depleted T cells, or PBMCs; the material itself was cDNA or gDNA.

The CDR3 totals 13 residues. Trimming left V 0 bases short and J 13 bases short, with 12 bases between. Germline-derived CDR1 and CDR2 are LGHNA and YNFKEQ. This receptor was taken from a woman aged 70 to 79 who had recovered from COVID-19. The rearrangement links TRBV4-2 to TRBJ1-4, with D possibly matching TRBD1 (5 bases). The sample taken for sequencing was peripheral blood. The CDR3: CASSQDWGVGLFF. CDR3 nucleotide sequence: TGTGCCAGCAGCCAAGACTGGGGCGTAGGACTGTTTTTT.